These 9 T cell receptor beta chains share one sample of origin, sequenced in a study of cytomegalovirus exposure and HLA in healthy donors. PCR was performed using 60 Vbeta and 13 Jbeta primers. The repertoire was sequenced with immunoSEQ multiplex PCR; TCRdb's copy has only in-frame clones and lacks some. The sample has roughly 100,000 clones; the top ten hold 3.5%. Sequenced sample: PBMCs. Receptors were obtained from a man aged 35 to 55 in good health and CMV-seronegative.

The V call is TRBV30, the J call TRBJ2-7, with D maybe TRBD1 (6 bases). This CDR3 spans 12 amino acids. Trimming pared 4 bases from V and 4 bases from J, leaving 11 bases between. The V gene's germline CDR1 is GTSNPN and CDR2 SVGIG (reference sequence). The CDR3 bases are TGTGCCTGGACCGGACAGACATACGAGCAGTACTTC. This translates into CAWTGQTYEQYF.

The V gene is TRBV18, the J gene TRBJ1-1, with D tentatively TRBD1 (5 bases). CDR1 KGHSH and CDR2 LQKENI come from the germline V gene. V gave up 3 bases and J gave up 5 bases, with 19 bases separating them. The CDR3 has 16 residues. The CDR3 loop reads CASSPPTSGGETEAFF. The DNA of the CDR3 is TGTGCCAGCTCACCGCCGACCAGCGGGGGAGAGACTGAAGCTTTCTTT. The full variable domain, its missing parts supplied by reference TRBV18 and TRBJ1-1, is NAGVMQNPRHLVRRRGQEARLRCSPMKGHSHVYWYRQLPEEGLKFMVYLQKENIIDESGMPKERFSAEFPKEGPSILRIQQVVRGDSAAYFCASSPPTSGGETEAFFGQGTRLTVV.

V and J are TRBV19 and TRBJ2-1, with 8 bases identical to TRBD1. CDR1 and CDR2 from the germline V gene are LNHDA and SQIVND (reference sequence). The V and J ends lost 3 bases and 7 bases, in that order; junction bases with no gene match: 8. This CDR3 is 15 amino acids long. The CDR3 DNA reads as TGTGCCAGTAGTATCTCAGGACAGGGTAGGAATGAGCAGTTCTTC. It encodes CASSISGQGRNEQFF.

This chain uses TRBV9 with TRBJ2-1; TRBD2 aligns across 10 bases. The CDR3 loop spans 19 amino acids. The trim removed 0 bases at V and 9 bases at J, leaving 18 bases unmatched. Germline loops: CDR1 SGDLS, CDR2 YYNGEE. CDR3 nucleotides: TGTGCCAGCAGCGTAGGAGGTGCGAGCGGGAGGGCCCGGTCGCTTGAGCAGTTCTTC. Encoded protein: CASSVGGASGRARSLEQFF.

The chain couples TRBV7-6 to TRBJ1-5; a possible D gene is TRBD1 (5 bases). This CDR3 spans 15 amino acids. CDR1 SGHVS and CDR2 FNYEAQ come from the germline V gene. Trimming took 1 base from V and 7 from J, leaving 14 bases between them. Here the CDR3 reads CASSLGGQGNQPQHF. The CDR3 nucleotides are TGTGCCAGCAGCTTAGGAGGCCAGGGTAACCAGCCCCAGCATTTT.

The chain couples TRBV29-1 to TRBJ2-4; D may be TRBD2 (5 bases). The germline V gene encodes CDR1 SQVTM and CDR2 ANQGSEA. There are 12 residues in the CDR3. Between the trimmed V and J ends, which lost 6 bases and 8 bases, there was a span of 14 bases. The CDR3 spells CSVRAGGDIQYF. In DNA, the CDR3 is TGCAGCGTGCGGGCCGGAGGAGACATTCAGTACTTC.

The V call is TRBV18, the J call TRBJ2-2; 7 bases fit TRBD1. The CDR3 runs to 16 residues. Germline lookup yields CDR1 KGHSH and CDR2 LQKENI. Trimming cost V 0 bases and J 3 bases; bases outside gene matches: 4. The CDR3 spells CASSPPMTGHTGELFF. The CDR3 DNA is TGTGCCAGCTCACCACCCATGACAGGGCACACCGGGGAGCTGTTTTTT. The full variable domain, completed using reference TRBV18 and TRBJ2-2, is NAGVMQNPRHLVRRRGQEARLRCSPMKGHSHVYWYRQLPEEGLKFMVYLQKENIIDESGMPKERFSAEFPKEGPSILRIQQVVRGDSAAYFCASSPPMTGHTGELFFGEGSRLTVL.

The chain links TRBV6-6 to TRBJ2-1; perhaps TRBD2 as D (6 bases). Per germline, CDR1 MNHNY and CDR2 SVGAGI (reference sequence). This CDR3 spans 16 amino acids. V was pared by 4 bases and J by 0 bases, with 13 bases between. CDR3 in amino acids: CASSLGGASSYNEQFF. The CDR3 DNA follows: TGTGCCAGCAGTTTAGGCGGGGCGAGCTCCTACAATGAGCAGTTCTTC.

The chain joins TRBV19 to TRBJ1-5; 12 positions match TRBD1. This CDR3 comprises 16 residues. V shed 8 bases, J shed 1 base, and the junction held 6 bases outside the gene matches. Germline CDR1 is LNHDA and CDR2 is SQIVND (reference sequence). CDR3 in DNA: TGTGCCAGTGCCGGGACAGGGGGCGTGAGCAATCAGCCCCAGCATTTT. Translated: CASAGTGGVSNQPQHF. The full variable domain, rest sourced from reference TRBV19 and TRBJ1-5, is DGGITQSPKYLFRKEGQNVTLSCEQNLNHDAMYWYRQDPGQGLRLIYYSQIVNDFQKGDIAEGYSVSREKKESFPLTVTSAQKNPTAFYLCASAGTGGVSNQPQHFGDGTRLSIL.